The entry below describes one TCR beta chain. The data are from a study of control samples from healthy donors and cancer patients. TCRdb keeps only in-frame clones here, not all; method: immunoSEQ multiplex PCR. The table lists fewer than 250,000 clones. This CDR3 region has 14 residues. Germline values: CDR1 MNHEY, CDR2 SVGAGI. The V and J ends lost 6 bases and 3 bases, in that order; junction bases with no gene match: 5. This chain uses TRBV6-5 with TRBJ2-7; TRBD1 matches 10 bases. This TCR was sampled from a woman aged 30 to 39 in good health. Sequenced: blood. In DNA form, the CDR3 reads TGTGCCAGCAGCGCCGACAGGGGGCTCTACGAGCAGTACTTC. Protein sequence: CASSADRGLYEQYF.